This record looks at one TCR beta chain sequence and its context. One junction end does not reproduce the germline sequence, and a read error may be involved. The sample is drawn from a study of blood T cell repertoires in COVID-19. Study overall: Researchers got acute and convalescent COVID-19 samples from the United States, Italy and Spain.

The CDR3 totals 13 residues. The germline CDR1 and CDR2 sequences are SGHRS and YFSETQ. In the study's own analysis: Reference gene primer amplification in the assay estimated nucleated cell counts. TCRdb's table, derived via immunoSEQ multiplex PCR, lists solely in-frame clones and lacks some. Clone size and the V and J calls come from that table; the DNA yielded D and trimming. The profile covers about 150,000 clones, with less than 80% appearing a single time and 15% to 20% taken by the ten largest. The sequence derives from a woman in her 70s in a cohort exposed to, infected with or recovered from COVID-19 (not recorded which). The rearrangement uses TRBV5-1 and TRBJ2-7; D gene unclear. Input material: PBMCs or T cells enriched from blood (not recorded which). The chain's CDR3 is CASSLAYVSHPDF. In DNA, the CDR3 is TGCGCCAGCAGCTTGGCCTACGTCTCGCACCCGGACTTC.